This T cell receptor beta chain is from a study of CD8 T cells in ankylosing spondylitis. Study-wide results and limits: Clones that were linked to disease were CD8+ and were relatively rare in peripheral blood. Characteristic, it appeared, of ankylosing spondylitis blood was a TCR beta motif of roughly eight highly homologous variants.

CDR1 and CDR2 (germline): SEHNR, FQNEAQ (reference sequence). The CDR3 runs 14 residues. This clonotype appeared many times. Its antigen is not identified. The junction departs from the called germline gene at one end, perhaps through a read error. Construction of TCR beta libraries was performed using quantitative 5'-RACE with molecular barcodes. TCRdb used MiXCR to reprocess the 5' RACE reads, holding one entry per CDR3 protein. The sample lists fewer than 350,000 distinct CDR3 sequences, 9.5% to 13% occurring once. This TCR was sampled from a female donor with ankylosing spondylitis or in good health (not recorded which). Sequenced sample: blood, either unsorted or a sorted T cell fraction (not recorded which). The genes are TRBV7-9 and TRBJ2-7; 11 nucleotides line up with TRBD2. The CDR3 DNA reads TGCGCCAGCAGTCCTACTAGCGGGAGTTACGAGCAGTACTTC. Protein sequence: CASSPTSGSYEQYF.